This TCR beta chain was sequenced during a study of blood T cell repertoires in COVID-19. At the level of the study: Sites across the United States, Italy and Spain contributed samples from acute and convalescent COVID-19.

The J segment lost 4 bases and the V segment lost 0 bases, leaving 2 bases of the junction unmatched. Germline V gene sequence: CDR1 SGDLS, CDR2 YYNGEE. This CDR3 comprises 15 residues. A Seattle source enrolled patients during active infection and followed them longitudinally. Profiled with immunoSEQ multiplex PCR; TCRdb holds only in-frame clones, not every one. There are 150,000 or so clones in the sample; more than 65% occur only once, and 8% to 8.5% lies in the top ten. The chain joins TRBV9 to TRBJ1-2, with 11 bases matching TRBD1. Sequenced: peripheral blood. This TCR was recovered from a woman aged 60-70 years with COVID-19, enrolled during active disease. Written as DNA, the CDR3 is TGTGCCAGCAGCGTAGGCGGGACAGGGGGCTATGGCTACACCTTC. Residues: CASSVGGTGGYGYTF. The entire variable domain, with the rest obtained from reference TRBV9 and TRBJ1-2, is as follows: DSGVTQTPKHLITATGQRVTLRCSPRSGDLSVYWYQQSLDQGLQFLIQYYNGEERAKGNILERFSAQQFPDLHSELNLSSLELGDSALYFCASSVGGTGGYGYTFGSGTRLTVV.